This note documents a single TCR beta chain sequence. This clonotype was observed a few times. No antigen is known for it. Base qualities are not provided; no much larger clone lies one nucleotide away. CDR1 and CDR2, looked up from the germline V gene (reference sequence), are LNHDA and SQIVND. The CDR3 covers 16 residues, taking in both the cysteine and the phenylalanine. CDR3 DNA is the only sequence kept; it has 48 bases, read in frame from the first base. From V the trimming removes 5 bases and from J it removes 4 bases, while the gene matches leave 12 bases of the junction unaccounted for. The data belong to a study of T cells in Graves' hyperthyroidism and ophthalmopathy (dated by TCRdb to about 2019). Regarding the research as a whole: Peripheral blood was sampled at the time of initial diagnosis, prior to any treatment. To identify TCR V-J signatures that set the groups apart, the researchers used a discovery cohort of 100 patients, made up of around 40 with Graves' ophthalmopathy and around 58 with stable Graves' hyperthyroidism. Prospective prediction of ophthalmopathy was tested in an independent validation cohort consisting of roughly 19 hyperthyroidism patients and around 16 patients who later progressed to ophthalmopathy. The approximately 98 discovery patients were randomly divided into training and test sets at a 7:3 ratio. In addition, the study compared T-cell repertoires in thyroid tissue and in blood from about 6 Graves' hyperthyroidism patients. Once sampling was done, hyperthyroidism patients were given methimazole at a starting dose of 30 mg daily, whereas ophthalmopathy patients were given high-dose intravenous methylprednisolone. The paper describes TCR Vbeta CDR3 sequencing of 140 or so peripheral blood samples, made up of 43 ophthalmopathy patients, some 76 hyperthyroidism patients and 17 progressor patients. Study-wide findings and limitations: A model built on a 13 V-J signature distinguished ophthalmopathy from stable hyperthyroidism, reaching roughly 88% sensitivity and under 84% specificity in cross-validation and 80%/75% in testing. No statistical method was used to set the sample size in advance, and investigators knew the group allocation. Most expanded thyroid clonotypes (frequency above 0.001) were also detected in blood, suggesting blood repertoires may reflect thyroid immune responses. In validation, the model predicted progression to ophthalmopathy with around 71% sensitivity and less than 75% specificity, a median of 6.5 months before onset.

The TCR beta CDR3 regions were amplified from RNA transcripts. A first-round RT-PCR of the TCR CDR3 used the HTBI primer set with the Qiagen OneStep RT-PCR kit. Libraries were constructed in a second round of multiplex PCR, after which size selection and purification were carried out. Paired-end sequencing of the libraries was performed with 100 bp reads on an Illumina HiSeq2000. As for how the authors treated the data: SOAPnuke was used to process the raw data, throwing out any read that contained adapters or uncalled bases, had a mean Phred below 15, or lacked an exact constant-primer or identifier match. COPE v1.2.5 was used to merge high-quality paired reads, and clonotypes were defined as unique nucleotide sequences. MiTCR v1.1 was used to align clonotypes to the IMGT TRBV, TRBD and TRBJ reference segments. Analysis was restricted to V-J combinations with a frequency above 0.0001, which covered just over 98% of repertoires. A TCS score was defined as the ratio between F50 (clonal expansion) and ExV (chaos), using BLOSUM62-based TCRdist between CDR3 peptides within each V-J. Welch's t-statistics and random forest reduced 500 to 550 V-J features to roughly 13, which were used in a naive Bayes classifier (R e1071). The public reads were run again by TCRdb, first through fastp at Q25 and then through MiXCR, and only productive beta chains were kept. Each CDR3 protein gets just one entry, which takes the most common genes and DNA from the rows behind it. TCRdb, rather than the study authors, made the V and J calls. The sample includes approximately 620,000 distinct CDR3 sequences, with over 11% observed a single time. Of the sample, 5.8% is held by the ten largest clones.

The hyperthyroidism patients were between 18 and 65 years old and newly diagnosed, with a disease duration of less than 2 months. Any patient with an uncontrolled infection, another autoimmune disease, pregnancy or lactation was excluded. Diagnoses relied on clinical symptoms, serum thyroxine and TRAb, thyroid ultrasound and orbital computed tomography. For progressor patients, blood was drawn at the first diagnosis of hyperthyroidism, before any ophthalmopathy symptoms had appeared. PBMCs were isolated from approximately 10 ml of fresh peripheral blood by Ficoll-Paque density gradient centrifugation. Progressor patients were initially diagnosed with Graves' hyperthyroidism and developed ophthalmopathy during follow-up. Total RNA was extracted using Trizol reagent, and RNA quality was assessed on an Agilent 2100 Bioanalyzer.

The V and J segments used are TRBV19 and TRBJ2-5; 8 junctional bases match TRBD1. The TCR comes from a woman aged 25 to 39 with Graves' hyperthyroidism that later progressed to Graves' ophthalmopathy. The specimen sequenced was blood. The DNA sequence reads TGTGCCAGTAGTGCGATCGACAGGGGCCGAGGAGAGACCCAGTACTTC. Translated, it reads CASSAIDRGRGETQYF. The CDR3 plus the reference TRBV19 and TRBJ2-5 genes for the other parts give the full variable domain: DGGITQSPKYLFRKEGQNVTLSCEQNLNHDAMYWYRQDPGQGLRLIYYSQIVNDFQKGDIAEGYSVSREKKESFPLTVTSAQKNPTAFYLCASSAIDRGRGETQYFGPGTRLLVL.